A selection of T cell receptor beta chains follows, all from one sample in a study of blood T cell repertoires in COVID-19. Method: immunoSEQ multiplex PCR; TCRdb's copy keeps in-frame clones and lacks some. This sample has under 100,000 clones, with about 90% found just once. The specimen was peripheral blood. These receptor sequences come from a human donor in a cohort sampled during active COVID-19. Each CDR3 is given with its conserved first and last residue. Fields, in order: clone size, D gene, J gene, V gene, CDR3 DNA, CDR3 protein. D genes are given only for firm matches. Clone size, where shown, is once, few, many, or a class for clones that have expanded.

-,-,TRBJ1-5,TRBV27,TGTGCCAGCAGTTTATGGAGGGGTGAGCCCCAGCATTTT,CASSLWRGEPQHF
-,-,TRBJ1-5,TRBV11-1,TGTGCCAGCAGCCCCTCGACAGGAGGCAATCAGCCCCAGCATTTT,CASSPSTGGNQPQHF
few,-,TRBJ1-1,TRBV4-1,TGCGCCAGCACCGTGACTATGAACACTGAAGCTTTCTTT,CASTVTMNTEAFF
-,-,TRBJ2-6,TRBV6-6,TGTGCCAGCAGTTACGTTACTGGGGCCAACGTCCTGACTTTC,CASSYVTGANVLTF
-,-,TRBJ1-2,TRBV4-3,TGCGCCAGCAGCCAAGACCTTGGGGCATATGGCTACACCTTC,CASSQDLGAYGYTF
-,TRBD1,TRBJ2-7,TRBV6-5,TGTGCCAGCAGGTACTCGGACAGGGTAGGCGAGCAGTACTTC,CASRYSDRVGEQYF
-,-,TRBJ1-6,TRBV7-6,TGTGCCAGCAGCTCAGATGACTTCTCACCCCTCCACTTT,CASSSDDFSPLHF
-,-,TRBJ2-3,TRBV5-1,TGCGCCAGCAGGAGAGCGGGCGGCACAGATACGCAGTATTTT,CASRRAGGTDTQYF
-,-,TRBJ2-3,TRBV2,TGTGCCAGCAGTACCCAGGGTATTGGCACAGATACGCAGTATTTT,CASSTQGIGTDTQYF
-,TRBD2,TRBJ2-1,TRBV25-1,TGTGCCAGCAGTGGACTAGAAGCGGGGCACTCCAATGAGCAGTTCTTC,CASSGLEAGHSNEQFF
-,-,TRBJ1-2,TRBV24-1,TGTGCCACCAGTGAGGGGGCGCGGGGCTACACCTTC,CATSEGARGYTF
-,-,TRBJ2-1,TRBV7-2,TGTGCCAGCAGCTTGCGACAGAGCTCCTACAATGAGCAGTTCTTC,CASSLRQSSYNEQFF
-,TRBD1,TRBJ1-3,TRBV7-9,TGTGCCAGCAGCCGAACAGGGGGCGCAGGGTCTGGAAACACCATATATTTT,CASSRTGGAGSGNTIYF
-,TRBD1,TRBJ2-7,TRBV6-5,TGTGCCAGCAGTTGGACAGGCGTACTCTCCTACGAGCAGTACTTC,CASSWTGVLSYEQYF
-,TRBD1,TRBJ1-2,TRBV5-1,TGCGCCAGCAGCTTGGCCTGGGACAGGTTCAACTATGGCTACACCTTC,CASSLAWDRFNYGYTF